This T cell receptor (beta chain) is from a study of control samples from healthy donors and cancer patients. Here immunoSEQ multiplex PCR was the method, and the copy in TCRdb shows in-frame clones only, minus some. Of 150,000 to 200,000 clones in the sample, 88% were seen once. V dropped 1 base and J dropped 3 bases, with 12 bases sitting between them. The CDR3 is made up of 15 amino acids. From germline, CDR1 is LGHNA and CDR2 YSLEER. Sequenced sample: blood. The chain combines TRBV4-3 with TRBJ1-2; D not certain. This clonotype originated in a man between 18 and 35 years old in good health. CDR3 sequence (DNA): TGCGCCAGCAGCCAAGGGGCAGAACTCCACTATGGCTACACCTTC. Translation gives CASSQGAELHYGYTF.